These 21 T cell receptor beta chains came from one sample sequenced in a study of graft-versus-host responses after intestinal transplantation. Generated by immunoSEQ multiplex PCR, the TCRdb table keeps only in-frame clones and is missing some. The data hold over 100,000 clones, with over 80% observed a single time. These TCRs' antigens remain unknown. This material consisted of unstimulated CD4+ T cells sorted from spleen or lymph node cells, taken before intestinal transplant. These receptor sequences come from a human donor who received an intestinal transplant.

This clone was seen once. The chain joins TRBV4-1 to TRBJ1-2; unclear D gene. This CDR3 region has 17 residues. CDR1 and CDR2 (germline): MGHRA, YSYEKL. V lost 0 bases and J lost 0, with 14 bases in between. CDR3 nucleotides: TGCGCCAGCAGCCAAGATAGGGTTAACAGAGCTAACTATGGCTACACCTTC. The encoded protein is CASSQDRVNRANYGYTF.

The chain uses TRBV11-3 and TRBJ2-1; D unclear. The V gene lost 4 bases and the J gene lost 1 base, with 5 bases spanning the gap. CDR3 length: 13 residues. In germline, CDR1 is SGHNT, CDR2 YENEEA. CDR3 nucleotide sequence: TGTGCCAGCAGCTCGACTTCCTACAATGAGCAGTTCTTC. It specifies CASSSTSYNEQFF.

The V gene is TRBV29-1, the J gene TRBJ2-5; the match to TRBD1 covers 8 bases. After removal of 5 bases from V and 3 bases from J, the junction contained 8 bases not matched to a gene. Germline V lookup: CDR1 SQVTM, CDR2 ANQGSEA. CDR3 length equals 14 residues. The CDR3 spells CSVLPLTGEETQYF. The CDR3 coding sequence is TGCAGCGTTCTACCGCTGACAGGGGAAGAGACCCAGTACTTC.

The gene calls are TRBV5-1 and TRBJ2-3, with D maybe TRBD1 (6 bases). Germline loops: CDR1 SGHRS, CDR2 YFSETQ. Trimming pared 0 bases from V and 0 bases from J, leaving 8 bases between. The CDR3 is made up of 15 amino acids. The CDR3 sequence is CASSLGQGSTDTQYF. In DNA form, the CDR3 reads TGCGCCAGCAGCTTGGGGCAGGGGAGCACAGATACGCAGTATTTT.

This chain connects TRBV20-1 to TRBJ2-7; unclear D gene. This CDR3 has 11 amino acids. V was cut by 1 base and J by 3 bases, with 4 bases left in between. Germline CDR1 is DFQATT and CDR2 is SNEGSKA (reference sequence). CDR3 sequence (DNA): TGCAGTGCTAGAGTACACTACGAGCAGTACTTC. Protein sequence: CSARVHYEQYF.

This clone was observed a single time. The chain recombines TRBV5-1 with TRBJ1-1, with a weak D call TRBD1 (5 bases). This CDR3 is 14 amino acids long. Germline V gene data show CDR1 as SGHRS and CDR2 as YFSETQ. The V end was cut by 6 bases, the J end by 1 base, with 13 bases between. The CDR3 nucleotides read TGCGCCAGCAAAGAGGGGTGGGAGAACACTGAAGCTTTCTTT. Protein product: CASKEGWENTEAFF. Complete variable domain (other parts from reference TRBV5-1 and TRBJ1-1): KAGVTQTPRYLIKTRGQQVTLSCSPISGHRSVSWYQQTPGQGLQFLFEYFSETQRNKGNFPGRFSGRQFSNSRSEMNVSTLELGDSALYLCASKEGWENTEAFFGQGTRLTVV.

V gene TRBV7-2 combines with J gene TRBJ2-1, with D possibly matching TRBD2 (6 bases). The CDR3 runs to 18 residues. Germline V gene sequence: CDR1 SGHTA, CDR2 FQGNSA. The V end was cut by 1 base, the J end by 4 bases, with 20 bases between. The CDR3 bases are TGTGCCAGCAGCTTAGTTGCCGGCCTAGCGCGACCTTACAATGAGCAGTTCTTC. Amino acids: CASSLVAGLARPYNEQFF.

This chain joins TRBV18 and TRBJ2-2, with 9 bases matching TRBD1. The ends lost 3 bases at V and 1 base at J; junction bases unmatched: 3. CDR3 size: 16 residues. The germline V gene has CDR1 KGHSH and CDR2 LQKENI. CDR3 region: CASSPGTGLNTGELFF. CDR3 nucleotides: TGTGCCAGCTCACCCGGGACAGGGTTGAACACCGGGGAGCTGTTTTTT.

The rearrangement links TRBV10-3 to TRBJ2-5; no reliable D call. Trimming left V 10 bases short and J 5 bases short, with 26 bases between. This CDR3 is 16 amino acids long. Germline V gives CDR1 ENHRY, CDR2 SYGVKD. DNA of the CDR3: TGTGCCACCCTGCCTTTTCGGCCGACCGTCGGGGAGACCCAGTACTTC. Translated, it gives CATLPFRPTVGETQYF.

The rearrangement links TRBV27 to TRBJ2-3, with 9 bases fitting TRBD2. The ends lost 4 bases at V and 6 bases at J; junction bases unmatched: 5. CDR1 and CDR2 from the germline V gene are MNHEY and SMNVEV (reference sequence). This CDR3 has 14 amino acids. The CDR3 spells CASSSPSGIDTQYF. CDR3 in DNA: TGTGCCAGCAGTTCCCCTAGCGGGATTGATACGCAGTATTTT.

As for this clone: At one end, the junction sequence differs from germline, possibly due to a read error. The chain is built from TRBV7-7 and TRBJ2-7; possible D gene TRBD2, 5 bases. The CDR3 loop spans 15 amino acids. Germline CDR1 reads SSHAT; CDR2 reads FNYEAQ (reference sequence). CDR3 residues: CASSPWGDHGREQYF. In DNA form, the CDR3 reads TGTGCTAGCAGCCCTTGGGGAGACCACGGAAGGGAGCAGTACTTC.

The rearrangement joins TRBV7-9 to TRBJ2-2; D remains unclear. The CDR3 consists of 10 residues. Germline V CDR1 and CDR2: SEHNR, FQNEAQ (reference sequence). Deletions cut 9 bases from V and 6 bases from J, with 5 bases between. CDR3 region: CASLSGELFF. Written as DNA, the CDR3 is TGTGCCAGTCTATCCGGGGAGCTGTTTTTT.

V gene TRBV6-5 combines with J gene TRBJ2-7, with 9 nucleotides matching TRBD2. The CDR3 runs 16 residues. Germline assignment: CDR1 MNHEY and CDR2 SVGAGI. The V gene end was trimmed by 0 bases and the J gene end by 5 bases; junction bases not matched to a gene: 8. The CDR3 region is CASSYSFLAGNHEQYF. CDR3 DNA sequence: TGTGCCAGCAGTTACTCCTTTCTAGCGGGAAATCACGAGCAGTACTTC.

The chain has TRBV7-3 and TRBJ2-1; D ambiguous. The CDR3 spans 15 residues. CDR1 SGHTA and CDR2 FQGTGA come from the germline V gene. Between the trimmed V and J ends, which lost 0 bases and 5 bases, there was a span of 11 bases. The DNA of the CDR3 is TGTGCCAGCAGCTTAACCCCCGCCCAGGACAATGAGCAGTTCTTC. The encoded protein is CASSLTPAQDNEQFF.

CDR3 loop: CSVWSSINYGYTF. The DNA for the CDR3 is TGCAGCGTCTGGTCCAGCATTAACTATGGCTACACCTTC. The chain couples TRBV29-1 to TRBJ1-2; D remains unclear. The V end lost 6 bases, the J end lost 1 base, and 12 bases lay between the germline ends. Germline-derived CDR1 and CDR2 are SQVTM and ANQGSEA. The CDR3 runs 13 residues.

This CDR3 reads CASRNYRRDEQFF. The CDR3 DNA reads TGTGCCAGCAGAAATTACCGACGGGATGAGCAGTTCTTC. The chain employs TRBV6-5 and TRBJ2-1; D is uncertain. In germline, CDR1 is MNHEY, CDR2 SVGAGI. The CDR3 extends over 13 amino acids. The V end was cut by 6 bases, the J end by 8 bases, with 14 bases between.

This clone was seen a handful of times. The J gene is TRBJ2-7, the V gene TRBV7-3; D may be TRBD1 (6 bases). V was shortened by 3 bases and J by 0 bases, with 9 bases between the two germline ends. The CDR3 spans 14 residues. Germline V gene lookup returns CDR1 SGHTA and CDR2 FQGTGA. The CDR3 sequence: CASSLQGSSYEQYF. In DNA form, the CDR3 reads TGTGCCAGCAGCTTGCAGGGGTCCTCCTACGAGCAGTACTTC.

The chain carries TRBV28 and TRBJ1-2, with 7 positions matching TRBD1. After removal of 4 bases from V and 5 bases from J, the junction contained 7 bases not matched to a gene. The CDR3 has 14 amino acids. Germline lookup yields CDR1 MDHEN and CDR2 SYDVKM. CDR3 sequence: CASSSATGRYGYTF. DNA of the CDR3: TGTGCCAGCAGTTCGGCGACAGGGCGGTATGGCTACACCTTC.

The CDR3 protein is CASSQRTGSYNEQFF. CDR3 DNA sequence: TGCGCCAGCAGCCAGAGGACTGGTTCCTACAATGAGCAGTTCTTC. The chain is built from TRBV5-1 and TRBJ2-1; D is possibly TRBD2 (5 bases). V dropped 4 bases and J dropped 1 base, with 12 bases sitting between them. The CDR3 totals 15 residues. Germline loops: CDR1 SGHRS, CDR2 YFSETQ. The full variable domain, completed using reference TRBV5-1 and TRBJ2-1, is KAGVTQTPRYLIKTRGQQVTLSCSPISGHRSVSWYQQTPGQGLQFLFEYFSETQRNKGNFPGRFSGRQFSNSRSEMNVSTLELGDSALYLCASSQRTGSYNEQFFGPGTRLTVL.

This chain uses TRBV18 with TRBJ1-1; D ambiguous. V was cut by 2 bases and J by 1 base, with 11 bases left in between. Germline CDR1 KGHSH, CDR2 LQKENI. The CDR3 has 15 residues. The CDR3 DNA sequence: TGTGCCAGCTCACCAAGCGGAGAGAAGAACACTGAAGCTTTCTTT. This encodes CASSPSGEKNTEAFF.

This chain links TRBV27 with TRBJ2-1; 14 positions match TRBD2. CDR1 is MNHEY and CDR2 is SMNVEV in the germline V gene (reference sequence). This CDR3 is 17 amino acids long. J gave up 8 bases and V 6 bases, and 12 bases lay outside the gene matches. The CDR3, as DNA: TGTGCCAGCAGCTCCAAACCGGGACTAGCGGGAGATGATGAGCAGTTCTTC. Encoded protein: CASSSKPGLAGDDEQFF.